This is a list of T cell receptor beta chains from one sample in a study of T-cell memory formation after mild COVID-19. Each CDR3 protein gets one entry after TCRdb re-called the 5' RACE reads with MiXCR. The table records about 610,000 distinct CDR3 sequences, approximately 15% of them present only once. Sequencing was done on a sample of PBMCs or a T cell subset sorted from them (not recorded which). The receptor source for this set is an adult woman who had mild COVID-19 (a few samples of this study predate the infection). Cell type and time point are not known. CDR3s include the opening cysteine and the closing phenylalanine or tryptophan. D genes are given only for firm matches. Size is omitted from some rows. Given values are once, few, many or a class for expanded clones.

D gene,J gene,V gene,clone size,CDR3 DNA,CDR3 protein
.,TRBJ1-3,TRBV11-2,few,TGTGCCAGCAGCTTATCTATAGCGGCCCTCTCTGGAAACACCATATATTTT,CASSLSIAALSGNTIYF
.,TRBJ1-2,TRBV6-2/TRBV6-3,few,TGTGCCAGCAGTTACTCCCCGATTAGGGACTATGGCTACACCTTC,CASSYSPIRDYGYTF
.,TRBJ1-2,TRBV6-6,.,TGTGCCAGCAGTTTCCTCGGGGAGGGTAGCTATGGCTACACCTTC,CASSFLGEGSYGYTF
TRBD2,TRBJ2-3,TRBV13,few,TGTGCCAGCAGCGCGCCCTACCGGGACTATGACACAGATCCGCAGTATTTT,CASSAPYRDYDTDPQYF
.,TRBJ1-1,TRBV19,.,TGTGCCAGTACAGTGACAGAGGTGAACACTGAAGCTTTCTTT,CASTVTEVNTEAFF
TRBD2,TRBJ2-7,TRBV19,few,TGTGCCAGTAGTATAGATGCAGCGGGAGGAGACGAGCAGTACTTC,CASSIDAAGGDEQYF
.,TRBJ2-3,TRBV7-9,.,TGTGCCAGCAGCCCAAGAGGAGGGAACACAGATACGCAGTATTTT,CASSPRGGNTDTQYF
TRBD1,TRBJ2-3,TRBV15,.,TGTGCCACCAGCAGAGGGGGAAGACAGGGTAGCACAGATACGCAGTATTTT,CATSRGGRQGSTDTQYF
TRBD1,TRBJ2-5,TRBV29-1,few,TGCAGCGTTGAGGTGACAGGGGTAGTAGGGACCCAGTACTTC,CSVEVTGVVGTQYF
TRBD1,TRBJ1-1,TRBV20-1,.,TGCAGTGCCCCGGGGAGGGGGCAGGGGCACTCAGTCTGGGGGAACACTGAAGCTTTCTTT,CSAPGRGQGHSVWGNTEAFF
.,TRBJ2-3,TRBV5-1,many,TGCGCCAGCTCGAGTACCACAGATACGCAGTATTTT,CASSSTTDTQYF
.,TRBJ2-7,TRBV20-1,few,TGCAGAGCTGTCCGACCGGGACGCGGCTACGAGCAGTACTTC,CRAVRPGRGYEQYF
TRBD1,TRBJ1-4,TRBV5-1,few,TGCGCCAGCAGCATTCAGGGACAGGTTAATGAAAAACTGTTTTTT,CASSIQGQVNEKLFF
.,TRBJ2-1,TRBV12-3/TRBV12-4,many,TGTGCCAGCAATTCCCTCCGTGGGGGATACAATGAGCAGTTCTTC,CASNSLRGGYNEQFF
TRBD2,TRBJ2-3,TRBV4-1,.,TGCGCCAGCAGCCACGCCGTGGGCACGGGGGGACCCAGCACAGATACGCAGTATTTT,CASSHAVGTGGPSTDTQYF
TRBD2,TRBJ2-6,TRBV6-6,.,TGTGCCAGCAGAACAGGCCCGGGAGGCTCTGGGGCCAACGTCCTGACTTTC,CASRTGPGGSGANVLTF
.,TRBJ2-5,TRBV29-1,few,TGCAGCTTCTTCACAGGGCTACACCAGTACTTC,CSFFTGLHQYF
TRBD2,TRBJ2-1,TRBV7-3,.,TGTGCCAGCAGCTTAACGGCTAGCGGGAGGTACCCCTACAATGAGCAGTTCTTC,CASSLTASGRYPYNEQFF
TRBD2,TRBJ2-7,TRBV7-9,.,TGTGCCAGCAGCAGAACCCTTAGCGGGAGTATGGGCGAGCAGTACTTC,CASSRTLSGSMGEQYF
TRBD2,TRBJ2-1,TRBV4-3,few,TGCGCCAGCAGCCAGATACAGGGACTAGCTATAAATGAGCAGTTCTTC,CASSQIQGLAINEQFF
TRBD1,TRBJ2-7,TRBV7-8,.,TGTGCCAGCAGCCTGACAGGGGGGGGCTACGAGCAGTACTTC,CASSLTGGGYEQYF
.,TRBJ2-1,TRBV5-4,.,TGTGCCAGCAGCGGAGGGAGTGGGCCTAACTCCTACAATGAGCAGTTCTTC,CASSGGSGPNSYNEQFF
TRBD2,TRBJ2-3,TRBV9,.,TGTGCCAGCAGCGTAGTCGGAGCGGGAGGCACAGATACGCAGTATTTT,CASSVVGAGGTDTQYF
.,TRBJ1-4,TRBV6-5,.,TGTGCCGGCAGTTACGGGTGGGGTGAAAAACTGTTTTTT,CAGSYGWGEKLFF
.,TRBJ2-5,TRBV10-3,few,TGTGCCATCAGTGTGTGGGGCACCCAAGAGACCCAGTACTTC,CAISVWGTQETQYF
.,TRBJ2-1,TRBV24-1,few,TGTGCCACCAGTGATGGCCTGGGGGGCGACTTTTACAATGAGCAGTTCTTC,CATSDGLGGDFYNEQFF
.,TRBJ2-7,TRBV2,once,TGTGCCAGCAGTGATGAGAACGAGCAGTACTTC,CASSDENEQYF
.,TRBJ1-2,TRBV5-5,few,TGTGCCAGCAGCGCAAGGTGGGAGGGACATGGCTACACCTTC,CASSARWEGHGYTF
.,TRBJ1-2,TRBV7-2,.,TGTGCCAGCAGCTTTAGCGGGACAACTAACTATGGCTACACCTTC,CASSFSGTTNYGYTF
.,TRBJ2-7,TRBV19,once,TGTGCCAGTAATGGGGGGGGCCACGAGCAGTACTTC,CASNGGGHEQYF
.,TRBJ1-1,TRBV5-1,.,TGCGCCAGCAGCTTGGAGCCGGGGAGGTACACTGAAGCTTTCTTT,CASSLEPGRYTEAFF
.,TRBJ2-1,TRBV12-3/TRBV12-4,.,TGTGCCAGCAGTTATGGCCCTGTTCGTGAGCAGTTCTTC,CASSYGPVREQFF
.,TRBJ1-1,TRBV19,many,TGTGCCAGTAAGGGGGACCTGAACACTGAAGCTTTCTTT,CASKGDLNTEAFF
.,TRBJ2-1,TRBV7-9,few,TGTGCCAGCAGCTTTTTAAACAATGAGCAGTTCTTC,CASSFLNNEQFF